The clone carrying this T cell receptor (beta chain) was observed once. Antigen specificity is unknown. This record comes from a study of T cell responses to AZD1222 COVID-19 vaccine. Findings and limits, study-wide: Spike-specific TCR breadth and depth rose after two AZD1222 doses.

The protocol was immunoSEQ multiplex PCR, while the TCRdb copy is restricted to in-frame clones and leaves out a portion. This repertoire shows approximately 140,000 clones, 75% to 95% found once; its top ten account for 3% to 3.5%. Pooling of second doses given at about 4 or about 12 weeks was done. The sequenced sample was peripheral blood, obtained 28 days after the second AZD1222 dose. The receptor was derived from an adult who received the AZD1222 COVID-19 vaccine.

CDR3 amino acids: CAIREISSGENNEQFF. CDR3 DNA: TGTGCCATCAGGGAAATATCTAGCGGGGAAAACAATGAGCAGTTCTTC. V usage is TRBV10-3 and J usage is TRBJ2-1, with 9 bases that match TRBD2. CDR3 length: 16 amino acids. Germline CDR1 is ENHRY and CDR2 is SYGVKD. Trimming cost V 6 bases and J 5 bases; bases outside gene matches: 11.